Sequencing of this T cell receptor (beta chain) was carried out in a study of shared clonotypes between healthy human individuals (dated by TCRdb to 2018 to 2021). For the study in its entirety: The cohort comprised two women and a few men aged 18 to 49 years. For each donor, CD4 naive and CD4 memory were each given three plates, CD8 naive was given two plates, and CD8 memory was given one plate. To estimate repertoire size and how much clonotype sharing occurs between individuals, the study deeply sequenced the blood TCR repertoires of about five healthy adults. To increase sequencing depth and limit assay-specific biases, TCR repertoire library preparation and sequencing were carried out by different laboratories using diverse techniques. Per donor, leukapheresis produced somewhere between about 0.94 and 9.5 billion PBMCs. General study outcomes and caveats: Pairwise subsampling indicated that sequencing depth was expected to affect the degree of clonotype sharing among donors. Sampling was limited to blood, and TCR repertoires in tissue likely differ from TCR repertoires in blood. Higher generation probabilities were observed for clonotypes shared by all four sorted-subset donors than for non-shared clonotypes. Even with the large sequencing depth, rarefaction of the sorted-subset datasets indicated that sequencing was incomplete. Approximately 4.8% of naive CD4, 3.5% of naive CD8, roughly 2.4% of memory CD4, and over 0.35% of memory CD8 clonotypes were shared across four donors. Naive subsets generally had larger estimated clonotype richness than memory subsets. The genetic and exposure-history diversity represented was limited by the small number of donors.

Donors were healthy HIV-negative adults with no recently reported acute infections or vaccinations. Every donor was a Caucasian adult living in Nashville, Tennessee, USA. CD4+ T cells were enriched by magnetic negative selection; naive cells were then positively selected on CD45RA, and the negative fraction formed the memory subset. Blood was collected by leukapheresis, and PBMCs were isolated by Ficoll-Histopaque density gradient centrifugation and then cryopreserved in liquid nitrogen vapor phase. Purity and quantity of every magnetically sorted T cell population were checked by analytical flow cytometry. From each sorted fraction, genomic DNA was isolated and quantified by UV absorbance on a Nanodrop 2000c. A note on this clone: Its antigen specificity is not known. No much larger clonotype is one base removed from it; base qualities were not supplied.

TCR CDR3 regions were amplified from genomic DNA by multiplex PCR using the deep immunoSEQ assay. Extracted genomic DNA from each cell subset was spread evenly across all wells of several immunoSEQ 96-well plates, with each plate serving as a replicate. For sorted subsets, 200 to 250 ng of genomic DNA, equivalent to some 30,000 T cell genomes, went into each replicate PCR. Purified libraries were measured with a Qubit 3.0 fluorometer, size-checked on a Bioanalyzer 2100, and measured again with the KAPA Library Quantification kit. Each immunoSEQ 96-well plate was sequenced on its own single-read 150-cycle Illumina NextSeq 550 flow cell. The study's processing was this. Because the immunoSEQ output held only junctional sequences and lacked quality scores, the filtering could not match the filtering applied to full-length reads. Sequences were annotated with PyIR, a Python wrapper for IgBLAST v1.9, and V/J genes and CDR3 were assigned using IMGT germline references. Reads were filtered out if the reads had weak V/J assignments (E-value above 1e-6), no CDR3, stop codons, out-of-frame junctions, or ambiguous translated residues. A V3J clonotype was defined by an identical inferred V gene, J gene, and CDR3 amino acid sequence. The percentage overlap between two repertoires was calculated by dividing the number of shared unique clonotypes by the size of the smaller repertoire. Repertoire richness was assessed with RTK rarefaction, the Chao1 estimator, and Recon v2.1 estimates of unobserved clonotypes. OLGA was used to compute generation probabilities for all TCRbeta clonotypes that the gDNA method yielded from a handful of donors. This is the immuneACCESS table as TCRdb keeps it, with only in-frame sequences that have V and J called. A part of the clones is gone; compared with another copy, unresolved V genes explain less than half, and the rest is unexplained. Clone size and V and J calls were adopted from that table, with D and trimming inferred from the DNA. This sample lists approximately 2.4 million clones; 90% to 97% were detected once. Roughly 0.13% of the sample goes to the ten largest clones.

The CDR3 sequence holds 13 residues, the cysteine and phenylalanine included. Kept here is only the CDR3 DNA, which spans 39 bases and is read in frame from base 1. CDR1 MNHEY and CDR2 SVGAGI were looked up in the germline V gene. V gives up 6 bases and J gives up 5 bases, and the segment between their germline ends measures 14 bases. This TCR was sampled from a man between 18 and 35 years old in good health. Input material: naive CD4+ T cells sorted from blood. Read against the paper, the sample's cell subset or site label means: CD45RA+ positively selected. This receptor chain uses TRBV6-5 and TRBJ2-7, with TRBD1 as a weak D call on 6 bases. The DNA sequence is TGTGCCAGCAGGGACGAACAGGGTCACGAGCAGTACTTC. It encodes CASRDEQGHEQYF.